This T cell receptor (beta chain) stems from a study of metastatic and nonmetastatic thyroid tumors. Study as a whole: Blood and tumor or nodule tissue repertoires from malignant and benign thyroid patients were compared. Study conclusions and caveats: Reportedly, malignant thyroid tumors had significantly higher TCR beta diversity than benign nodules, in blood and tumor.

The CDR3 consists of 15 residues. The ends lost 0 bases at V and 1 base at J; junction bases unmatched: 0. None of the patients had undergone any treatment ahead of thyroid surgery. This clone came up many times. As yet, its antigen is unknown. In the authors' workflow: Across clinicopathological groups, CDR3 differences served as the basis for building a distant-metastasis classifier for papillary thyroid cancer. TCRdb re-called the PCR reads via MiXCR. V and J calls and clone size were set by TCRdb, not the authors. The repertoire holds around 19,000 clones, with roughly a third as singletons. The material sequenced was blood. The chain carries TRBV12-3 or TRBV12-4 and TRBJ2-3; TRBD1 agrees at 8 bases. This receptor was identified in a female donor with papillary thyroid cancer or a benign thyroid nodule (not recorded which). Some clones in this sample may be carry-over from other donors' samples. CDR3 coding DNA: TGTGCCAGCAGTTTAGCGGGACAGGGCACAGATACGCAGTATTTT. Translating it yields CASSLAGQGTDTQYF.